This T cell receptor (beta chain) was sequenced during a study of blood T cell repertoires in COVID-19. Data came from immunoSEQ multiplex PCR; TCRdb stores just in-frame clones and leaves some out. The sample carries approximately 220,000 clones, roughly 89% recorded once. A single count supports this clone. Input material: peripheral blood. The source of this sequence is a man aged 55 to 70 who had recovered from COVID-19.

CDR3 DNA: TGTGCCAGCAGCTCCAGCGGGGGGCGAGAGACCCAGTACTTC. It specifies CASSSSGGRETQYF. The V call is TRBV11-3, the J call TRBJ2-5, with 9 nucleotides matching TRBD2. Germline V CDR1 and CDR2: SGHNT, YENEEA. Trimming removed 4 bases from V and 4 bases from J; junction bases left unmatched: 4. The length of the CDR3 is 14 residues.